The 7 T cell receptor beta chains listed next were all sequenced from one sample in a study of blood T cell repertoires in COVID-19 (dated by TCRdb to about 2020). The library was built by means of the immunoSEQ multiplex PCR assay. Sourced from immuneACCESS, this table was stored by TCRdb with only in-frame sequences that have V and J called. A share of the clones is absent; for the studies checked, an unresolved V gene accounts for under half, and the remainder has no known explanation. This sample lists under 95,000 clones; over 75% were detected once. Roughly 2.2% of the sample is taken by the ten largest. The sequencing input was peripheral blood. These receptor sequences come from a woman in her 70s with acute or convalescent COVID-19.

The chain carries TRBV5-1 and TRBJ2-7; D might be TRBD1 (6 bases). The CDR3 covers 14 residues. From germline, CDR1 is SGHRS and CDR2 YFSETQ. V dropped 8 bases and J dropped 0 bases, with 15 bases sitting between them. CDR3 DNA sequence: TGCGCCAGTACCTTCGACAGGTTCTCCTACGAGCAGTACTTC. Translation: CASTFDRFSYEQYF.

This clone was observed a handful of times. The CDR3 spells CASSERRTNEAFF. CDR3 DNA: TGTGCCAGCAGTGAAAGACGGACTAATGAAGCTTTCTTT. The chain carries TRBV2 and TRBJ1-1; D is uncertain. The V and J ends lost 2 bases and 7 bases respectively, with 11 bases between them. The CDR3 is made up of 13 amino acids. Looked up from germline, CDR1 is SNHLY and CDR2 is FYNNEI. The full variable domain, in which reference TRBV2 and TRBJ1-1 provide the parts outside the CDR3, is EPEVTQTPSHQVTQMGQEVILRCVPISNHLYFYWYRQILGQKVEFLVSFYNNEISEKSEIFDDQFSVERPDGSNFTLKIRSTKLEDSAMYFCASSERRTNEAFFGQGTRLTVV.

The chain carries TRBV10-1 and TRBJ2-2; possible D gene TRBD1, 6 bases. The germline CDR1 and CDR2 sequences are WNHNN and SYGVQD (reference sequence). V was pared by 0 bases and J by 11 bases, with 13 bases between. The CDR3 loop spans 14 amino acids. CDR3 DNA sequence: TGCGCCAGCAGTGAGTCGTCCCGACAGGACGAGCTGTTTTTT. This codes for CASSESSRQDELFF.

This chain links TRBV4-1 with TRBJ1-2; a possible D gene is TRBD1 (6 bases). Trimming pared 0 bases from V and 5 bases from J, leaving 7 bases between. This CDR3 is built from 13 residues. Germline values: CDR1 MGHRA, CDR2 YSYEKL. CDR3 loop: CASSQEGAYGYTF. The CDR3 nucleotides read TGCGCCAGCAGCCAAGAGGGGGCGTATGGCTACACCTTC.

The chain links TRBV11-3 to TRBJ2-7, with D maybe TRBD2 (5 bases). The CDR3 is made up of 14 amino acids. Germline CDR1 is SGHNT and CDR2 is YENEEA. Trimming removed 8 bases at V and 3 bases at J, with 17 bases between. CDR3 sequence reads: CASPRGPSNYEQYF. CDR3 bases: TGTGCCAGCCCCCGCGGGCCTTCTAACTACGAGCAGTACTTC. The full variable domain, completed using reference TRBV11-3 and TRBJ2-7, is EAGVVQSPRYKIIEKKQPVAFWCNPISGHNTLYWYLQNLGQGPELLIRYENEEAVDDSQLPKDRFSAERLKGVDSTLKIQPAELGDSAVYLCASPRGPSNYEQYFGPGTRLTVT.

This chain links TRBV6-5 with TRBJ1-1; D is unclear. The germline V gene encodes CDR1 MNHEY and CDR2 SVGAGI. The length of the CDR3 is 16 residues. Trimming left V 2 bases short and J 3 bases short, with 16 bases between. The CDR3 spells CASSYDGPNADTEAFF. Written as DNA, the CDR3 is TGTGCCAGCAGTTACGACGGTCCCAATGCGGACACTGAAGCTTTCTTT.

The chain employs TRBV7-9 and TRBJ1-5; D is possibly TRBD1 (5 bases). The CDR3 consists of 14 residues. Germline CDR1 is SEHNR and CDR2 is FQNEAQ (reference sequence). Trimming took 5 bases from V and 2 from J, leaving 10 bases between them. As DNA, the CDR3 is TGTGCCAGCAGCAATACAGGTGGCAATCAGCCCCAGCATTTT. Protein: CASSNTGGNQPQHF.